This TCR beta chain was retrieved from a study of blood T cell repertoires in COVID-19. Study information: Sources were T cells, B-cell-depleted T cells, or PBMCs; the material itself was cDNA or gDNA.

Sequencing used immunoSEQ multiplex PCR; TCRdb keeps in-frame clones, though not all of them. Of about 220,000 clones in the sample, approximately 81% were seen once. The sample was peripheral blood. The receptor was derived from a woman aged 55-75 years who had recovered from COVID-19.

CDR3 residues: CASSPGTGTYEQYF. Written as DNA, the CDR3 is TGTGCCAGCAGCCCCGGGACAGGGACCTACGAGCAGTACTTC. This chain uses TRBV5-6 with TRBJ2-7; the match to TRBD1 covers 9 bases. Germline trimming cut 4 bases from V and 2 bases from J; bases unmatched to any gene: 4. The germline V gene encodes CDR1 SGHDT and CDR2 YYEEEE. This CDR3 spans 14 amino acids.